This TCR beta chain is from a study of molecular identifiers for immune sequencing clone quantification. This clonotype was counted only a few times. Listed TCR primers, together with previously described methods, were used for the bulk TCR libraries. TCRdb redid the calling of the PCR reads with MiXCR, one entry per CDR3 protein. The data show about 640,000 distinct CDR3 sequences, less than 20% seen once. The CDR3 totals 16 residues. V was clipped by 0 bases and J by 4 bases, with 16 bases between them. Germline V gives CDR1 SGHDT, CDR2 YYEEEE. V usage is TRBV5-6 and J usage is TRBJ1-2; tentative D call: TRBD1 (5 bases). The clonotype was recovered from a human donor in good health. Some libraries in this study had Jurkat cell RNA spiked in. The source material was naive CD8+ T cells from blood, with Jurkat cell RNA spiked in. The subset here: FACS-sorted CD8+CD4-CCR7+CD45RA+ naive T cells. The CDR3 loop is CASSLEKGKLSYGYTF. CDR3 DNA: TGTGCCAGCAGCTTGGAGAAGGGGAAATTATCCTATGGCTACACCTTC.